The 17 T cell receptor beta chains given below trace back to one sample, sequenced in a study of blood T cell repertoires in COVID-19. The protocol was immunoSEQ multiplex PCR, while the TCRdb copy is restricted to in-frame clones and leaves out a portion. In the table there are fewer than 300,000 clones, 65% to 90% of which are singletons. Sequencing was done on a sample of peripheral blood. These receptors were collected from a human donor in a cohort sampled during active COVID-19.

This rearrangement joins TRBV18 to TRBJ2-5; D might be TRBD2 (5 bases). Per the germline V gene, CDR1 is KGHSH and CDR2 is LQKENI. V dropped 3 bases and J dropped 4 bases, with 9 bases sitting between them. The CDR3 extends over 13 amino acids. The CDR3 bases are TGTGCCAGCTCACCCGGGGTGTTAGAGACCCAGTACTTC. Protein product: CASSPGVLETQYF.

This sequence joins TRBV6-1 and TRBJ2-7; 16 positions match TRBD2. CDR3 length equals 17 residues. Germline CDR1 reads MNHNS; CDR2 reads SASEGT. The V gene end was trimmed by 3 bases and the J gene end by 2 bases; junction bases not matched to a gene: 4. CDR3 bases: TGTGCCAGCAGTGACCCCGGGACTAGCGGGAGGGCCTACGAGCAGTACTTC. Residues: CASSDPGTSGRAYEQYF.

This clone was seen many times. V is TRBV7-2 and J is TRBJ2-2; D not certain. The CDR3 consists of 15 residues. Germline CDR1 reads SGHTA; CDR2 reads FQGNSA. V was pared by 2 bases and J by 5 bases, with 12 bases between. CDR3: CASSLSFASTGELFF. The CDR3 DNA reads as TGTGCCAGCAGCTTAAGTTTTGCCAGTACCGGGGAGCTGTTTTTT.

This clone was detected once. CDR3 protein: CATSRGDRSRGKLFF. The CDR3 bases are TGTGCCACCAGCAGAGGGGACAGGTCCCGTGGAAAACTGTTTTTT. This chain joins TRBV15 and TRBJ1-4, with 8 positions matching TRBD1. The trim removed 1 base at V and 10 bases at J, leaving 8 bases unmatched. The CDR3 is made up of 15 amino acids. Germline loops: CDR1 LNHNV, CDR2 YYDKDF (reference sequence).

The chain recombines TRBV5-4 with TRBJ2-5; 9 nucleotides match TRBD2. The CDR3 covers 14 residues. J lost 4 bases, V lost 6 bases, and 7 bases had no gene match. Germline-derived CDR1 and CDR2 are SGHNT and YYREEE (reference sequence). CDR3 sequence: CASTLAGAGETQYF. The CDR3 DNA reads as TGTGCCAGCACCTTAGCGGGAGCGGGAGAGACCCAGTACTTC.

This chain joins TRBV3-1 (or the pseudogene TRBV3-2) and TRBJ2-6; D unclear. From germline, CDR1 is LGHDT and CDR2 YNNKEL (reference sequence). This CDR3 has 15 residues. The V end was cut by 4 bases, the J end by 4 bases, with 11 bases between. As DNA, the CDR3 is TGTGCCAGCAGCCGGGTCGGGTCAGGGGCCAACGTCCTGACTTTC. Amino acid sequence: CASSRVGSGANVLTF.

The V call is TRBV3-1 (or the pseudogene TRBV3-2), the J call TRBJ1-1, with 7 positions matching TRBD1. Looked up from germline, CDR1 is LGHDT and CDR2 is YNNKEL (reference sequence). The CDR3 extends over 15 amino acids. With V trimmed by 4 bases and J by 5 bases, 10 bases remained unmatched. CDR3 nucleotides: TGTGCCAGCAGCCCCCAGGAGGGGGCGGATACTGAAGCTTTCTTT. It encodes CASSPQEGADTEAFF.

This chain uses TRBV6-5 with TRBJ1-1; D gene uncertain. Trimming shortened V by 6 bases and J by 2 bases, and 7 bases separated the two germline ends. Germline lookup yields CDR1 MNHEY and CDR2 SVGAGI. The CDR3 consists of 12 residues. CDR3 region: CASRHYNTEAFF. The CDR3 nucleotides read TGTGCCAGCAGACACTACAACACTGAAGCTTTCTTT.

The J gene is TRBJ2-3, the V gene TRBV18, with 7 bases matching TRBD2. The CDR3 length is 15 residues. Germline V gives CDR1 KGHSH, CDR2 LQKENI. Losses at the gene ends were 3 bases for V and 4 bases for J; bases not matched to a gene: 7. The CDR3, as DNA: TGTGCCAGCTCACCCGGACTAGGTCCCTCAGATACGCAGTATTTT. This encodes CASSPGLGPSDTQYF.

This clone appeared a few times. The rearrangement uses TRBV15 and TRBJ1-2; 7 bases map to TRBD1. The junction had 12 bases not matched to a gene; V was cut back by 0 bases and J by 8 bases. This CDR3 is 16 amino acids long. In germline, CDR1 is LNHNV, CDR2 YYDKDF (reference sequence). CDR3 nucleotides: TGTGCCACCAGCAGAGAAACCGGGACAGATTATGCGGGCTACACCTTC. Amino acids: CATSRETGTDYAGYTF.

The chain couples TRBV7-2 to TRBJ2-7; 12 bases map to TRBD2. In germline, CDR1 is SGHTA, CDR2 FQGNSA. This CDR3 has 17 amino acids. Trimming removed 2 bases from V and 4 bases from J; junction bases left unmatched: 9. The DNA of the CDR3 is TGTGCCAGCAGCTTAACTCCCATGCTAGCGGGGGGGTACGAGCAGTACTTC. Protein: CASSLTPMLAGGYEQYF.

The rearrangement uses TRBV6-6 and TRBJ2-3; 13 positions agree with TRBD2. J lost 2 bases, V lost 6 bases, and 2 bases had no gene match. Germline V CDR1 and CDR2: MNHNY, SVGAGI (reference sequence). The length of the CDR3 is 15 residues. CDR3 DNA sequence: TGTGCCAGCAGCGGGACTAGCGGGAACACAGATACGCAGTATTTT. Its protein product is CASSGTSGNTDTQYF.

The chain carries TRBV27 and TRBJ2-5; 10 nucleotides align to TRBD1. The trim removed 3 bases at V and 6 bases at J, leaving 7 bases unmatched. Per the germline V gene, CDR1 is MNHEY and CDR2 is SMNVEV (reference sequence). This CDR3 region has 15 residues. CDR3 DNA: TGTGCCAGCAGTTTCAGCCGGGACAGGGGTCAGACCCAGTACTTC. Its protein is CASSFSRDRGQTQYF.

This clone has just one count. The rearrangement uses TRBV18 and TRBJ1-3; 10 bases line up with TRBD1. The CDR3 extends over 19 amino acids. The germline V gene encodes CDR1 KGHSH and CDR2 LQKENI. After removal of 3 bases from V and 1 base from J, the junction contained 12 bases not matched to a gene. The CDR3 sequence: CASSPSRQGAMRSGNTIYF. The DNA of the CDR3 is TGTGCCAGCTCACCTTCCAGACAGGGGGCGATGAGATCTGGAAACACCATATATTTT.

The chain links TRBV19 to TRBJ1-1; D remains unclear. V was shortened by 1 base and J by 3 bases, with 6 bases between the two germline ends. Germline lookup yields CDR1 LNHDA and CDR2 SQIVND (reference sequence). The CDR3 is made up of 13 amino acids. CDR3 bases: TGTGCCAGTAGTATAGCTGCAGACACTGAAGCTTTCTTT. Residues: CASSIAADTEAFF.

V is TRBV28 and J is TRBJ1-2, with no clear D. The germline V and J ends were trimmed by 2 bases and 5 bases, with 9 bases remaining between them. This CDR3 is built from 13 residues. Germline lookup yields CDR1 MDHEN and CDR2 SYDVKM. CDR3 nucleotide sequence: TGTGCCAGCAGTTTAGAGGGTTGGTATGGCTACACCTTC. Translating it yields CASSLEGWYGYTF.

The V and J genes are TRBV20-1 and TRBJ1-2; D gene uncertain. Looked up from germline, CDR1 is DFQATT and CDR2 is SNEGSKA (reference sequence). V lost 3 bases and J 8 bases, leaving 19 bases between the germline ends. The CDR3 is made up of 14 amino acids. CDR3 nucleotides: TGCAGTGCTAGTCATCTCGAGGAGGTTTGGGGCTACACCTTC. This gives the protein CSASHLEEVWGYTF.